These 23 T cell receptor beta chains were all obtained from the same sample, sequenced in a study of beta chain features in type 1 diabetes. TCRB transcripts that were expressed got sequenced, as all of the isolated RNA had been reverse transcribed. Using immunoSEQ multiplex PCR, the repertoire was profiled, and TCRdb retains in-frame clones only, with some absent. The table shows approximately 140,000 clones, with 7% to 10% occurring only once. The antigens these receptors bind are not known. The study's findings and limits: TCRB CDR3s from Type 1 diabetes patients were moderately but significantly shorter in all four CD4+ subsets.

The sample consisted of central memory CD4+ T cells from blood. These receptor sequences come from a man aged 25 to 40 with type 1 diabetes.

The V and J genes are TRBV5-6 and TRBJ1-5; 11 nucleotides match TRBD1. The germline gives CDR1 SGHDT, CDR2 YYEEEE. V shed 0 bases and J 5 bases; nucleotides not matched to a gene: 7. The CDR3 has 17 residues. As DNA, the CDR3 is TGTGCCAGCAGCTTGGGGGTTGGACAGGGGGCATATCAGCCCCAGCATTTT. Protein product: CASSLGVGQGAYQPQHF. The entire variable domain, with the rest obtained from reference TRBV5-6 and TRBJ1-5, is as follows: DAGVTQSPTHLIKTRGQQVTLRCSPKSGHDTVSWYQQALGQGPQFIFQYYEEEERQRGNFPDRFSGHQFPNYSSELNVNALLLGDSALYLCASSLGVGQGAYQPQHFGDGTRLSIL.

A few counts support this clone. The gene calls are TRBV6-5 and TRBJ1-2; a weak D match, TRBD1 (5 bases). V was clipped by 0 bases and J by 4 bases, with 15 bases between them. The CDR3 covers 16 residues. Per the germline V gene, CDR1 is MNHEY and CDR2 is SVGAGI. In DNA form, the CDR3 reads TGTGCCAGCAGTTACTCGACGGGCACAGGAGCCTATGGCTACACCTTC. Translating it yields CASSYSTGTGAYGYTF.

The rearrangement uses TRBV4-2 and TRBJ2-1, with 8 bases lining up with TRBD2. The CDR3 loop spans 15 amino acids. Per germline, CDR1 LGHNA and CDR2 YNFKEQ. V was clipped by 1 base and J by 6 bases; unmatched bases: 5. CDR3 nucleotides: TGTGCCAGCAGCCAAGCGAGCGGGGGTGGCAATGAGCAGTTCTTC. This codes for CASSQASGGGNEQFF.

A few counts support this clone. The chain joins TRBV6-5 to TRBJ1-6, with no clear D. With 2 bases removed from V and 7 bases from J, the gap between germline ends came to 12 bases. Germline lookup yields CDR1 MNHEY and CDR2 SVGAGI. The CDR3 sequence is 15 residues long. CDR3 nucleotides: TGTGCCAGCAGTTACACTGTCAGGCTGAATTCACCCCTCCACTTT. Translated, it gives CASSYTVRLNSPLHF.

Remarks on this clone: The junction departs from germline at one end; a sequencing error may be responsible. The chain joins TRBV29-1 to TRBJ1-1; 8 positions agree with TRBD1. The CDR3 contains 14 residues. Germline V lookup: CDR1 SQVTM, CDR2 ANQGSEA. CDR3 loop: CSVDSRQGNSEAFF. In DNA form, the CDR3 reads TGCAGCGTTGATTCGAGACAGGGGAACTCTGAAGCTTTCTTT.

In the case of this clone: This sample includes further DNA sequences coding for the same CDR3. The rearrangement uses TRBV7-9 and TRBJ2-7; no definite D call. The germline V and J ends were trimmed by 5 bases and 3 bases, with 5 bases remaining between them. Germline V gene sequence: CDR1 SEHNR, CDR2 FQNEAQ (reference sequence). CDR3 length equals 11 residues. Here the CDR3 DNA reads TGTGCCAGCAGCCTGAGCTACGAGCAGTACTTC. Its protein product is CASSLSYEQYF.

This clone was seen more than once but under ten times. This rearrangement joins TRBV11-2 to TRBJ2-5; 8 nucleotides match TRBD2. The germline V gene encodes CDR1 SGHAT and CDR2 FQNNGV. CDR3 length equals 16 residues. V lost 0 bases, J lost 5 bases, and 8 bases stayed unmatched. CDR3 coding DNA: TGTGCCAGCAGCTTAGATCGGCGGGGGGCTCTGGAGACCCAGTACTTC. Translated, it gives CASSLDRRGALETQYF.

The chain carries TRBV7-2 and TRBJ1-6, with TRBD1 identical over 9 bases. The CDR3 sequence is 15 residues long. Trimming at V came to 5 bases and at J to 7 bases, leaving 6 bases not matched to a gene. Germline loops: CDR1 SGHTA, CDR2 FQGNSA. The CDR3 DNA sequence: TGTGCCAGCAGCCCTGGACAGGGGAGGAATTCACCCCTCCACTTT. It encodes CASSPGQGRNSPLHF.

This clone has just a few counts. The V call is TRBV11-1, the J call TRBJ2-1, with 9 bases lining up with TRBD2. From germline, CDR1 is SGHAT and CDR2 FQDESV (reference sequence). This CDR3 region has 15 residues. V was pared by 3 bases and J by 5 bases, with 5 bases of the junction left unmatched. DNA for the CDR3: TGTGCCAGCAGCTTGATAGCGGGGGAGAACAATGAGCAGTTCTTC. This codes for CASSLIAGENNEQFF.

This chain connects TRBV5-4 to TRBJ2-7, with 8 bases lining up with TRBD1. CDR1 and CDR2 from the germline V gene are SGHNT and YYREEE (reference sequence). The V segment lost 4 bases and the J segment 2 bases; nucleotides outside the gene matches: 8. The CDR3 consists of 15 residues. In DNA, the CDR3 is TGTGCCAGCAGCGGTGGAAACAGGGGGACCTACGAGCAGTACTTC. The encoded protein is CASSGGNRGTYEQYF.

This clone has a handful of counts. The chain links TRBV29-1 to TRBJ1-2, with a weak D call TRBD1 (5 bases). The CDR3 spans 11 residues. CDR1 and CDR2 from the germline V gene are SQVTM and ANQGSEA. The V and J ends lost 4 bases and 10 bases respectively, with 13 bases between them. CDR3 nucleotides: TGCAGCGTTGGGGGCAGCCATGTCTACACCTTC. It translates to CSVGGSHVYTF.

This clone was found a few times. V gene TRBV5-6 combines with J gene TRBJ1-2; 11 bases match TRBD1. The junction had 5 bases not matched to a gene; V was cut back by 4 bases and J by 3 bases. The length of the CDR3 is 15 residues. Germline assignment: CDR1 SGHDT and CDR2 YYEEEE. This CDR3 is CASSPGTGGYYGYTF. The CDR3 DNA reads TGTGCCAGCAGCCCCGGGACAGGGGGATACTATGGCTACACCTTC.

J is TRBJ1-2 and V is TRBV4-1; tentatively, D is TRBD1 (6 bases). CDR1 is MGHRA and CDR2 is YSYEKL in the germline V gene. The CDR3 length is 16 residues. V lost 3 bases, J lost 4 bases, and 18 bases lay in between. The CDR3 region has the DNA TGCGCCAGCAGCCATCCGACGGGGGGGGCGGGCTATGGCTACACCTTC. It specifies CASSHPTGGAGYGYTF.

J is TRBJ2-3 and V is TRBV19; 11 bases line up with TRBD2. Germline assignment: CDR1 LNHDA and CDR2 SQIVND (reference sequence). V was clipped by 7 bases and J by 6 bases; unmatched bases: 18. CDR3 length: 18 amino acids. CDR3 in DNA: TGTGCCAGTACCTCTCGCGGGCTAGCGGGGGGCCGCCGGGATACGCAGTATTTT. Its translation is CASTSRGLAGGRRDTQYF.

In its sample, this clone was seen a few times. The chain recombines TRBV5-6 with TRBJ1-6; 8 bases match TRBD1. After removal of 4 bases from V and 6 bases from J, the junction contained 3 bases not matched to a gene. Germline CDR1 is SGHDT and CDR2 is YYEEEE. The CDR3 runs to 14 residues. CDR3 in amino acids: CASSQDRVNSPLHF. CDR3 in DNA: TGTGCCAGCAGCCAGGACAGGGTTAATTCACCCCTCCACTTT.

This clone has a handful of counts. V and J are TRBV6-5 and TRBJ1-1; the D gene is possibly TRBD1 (6 bases). The V gene lost 0 bases and the J gene lost 3 bases, with 14 bases spanning the gap. CDR3 length: 16 residues. Germline CDR1 and CDR2: MNHEY and SVGAGI. The CDR3 DNA reads as TGTGCCAGCAGTTACTCACAGGGAACTGCTGACACTGAAGCTTTCTTT. This encodes CASSYSQGTADTEAFF.

The genes are TRBV5-4 and TRBJ2-3, with 10 bases matching TRBD2. The germline CDR1 and CDR2 sequences are SGHNT and YYREEE (reference sequence). With 4 bases clipped from V and 2 bases from J, the junction kept 4 bases outside the gene matches. The CDR3 sequence is 15 residues long. The chain's CDR3 is CASSTSGGATDTQYF. The CDR3 nucleotides read TGTGCCAGCAGCACCAGCGGGGGGGCCACAGATACGCAGTATTTT.

The rearrangement uses TRBV18 and TRBJ2-3; the match to TRBD2 covers 13 bases. Germline V gives CDR1 KGHSH, CDR2 LQKENI. Unmatched junction bases numbered 2, after V lost 2 bases and J lost 3 bases. This CDR3 has 16 residues. The CDR3 spells CASSPWTSGGTDTQYF. DNA for the CDR3: TGTGCCAGCTCACCATGGACTAGCGGGGGTACAGATACGCAGTATTTT.

This clone was observed a few times. This sequence joins TRBV2 and TRBJ2-5; 7 nucleotides agree with TRBD2. The CDR3 has 14 residues. The V and J ends lost 10 bases and 2 bases, in that order; junction bases with no gene match: 10. The germline gives CDR1 SNHLY, CDR2 FYNNEI. CDR3 residues: CATSGLTVQETQYF. CDR3 DNA sequence: TGTGCCACCTCGGGACTAACGGTACAAGAGACCCAGTACTTC.

This clone was detected only a few times. The V gene is TRBV10-2, the J gene TRBJ1-1; weak D call: TRBD1 (6 bases). V was clipped by 0 bases and J by 6 bases, with 14 bases between them. The CDR3 has 15 amino acids. The germline gives CDR1 WSHSY, CDR2 SAAADI. The CDR3 is CASSESGRGGSEAFF. The CDR3 coding sequence is TGCGCCAGCAGTGAGTCGGGCAGGGGAGGGTCTGAAGCTTTCTTT.

J is TRBJ1-1 and V is TRBV7-8, with a weak D call TRBD1 (6 bases). Germline V CDR1 and CDR2: SGHVS, FQNEAQ. V dropped 5 bases and J dropped 6 bases, with 16 bases sitting between them. The CDR3 has 14 amino acids. CDR3 sequence reads: CASSRGEGGSEAFF. The DNA for the CDR3 is TGTGCCAGCAGCCGTGGAGAGGGGGGGTCTGAAGCTTTCTTT.

There are a few counts of this clone. The chain is built from TRBV7-9 and TRBJ2-5; a possible D gene is TRBD1 (5 bases). Germline loops: CDR1 SEHNR, CDR2 FQNEAQ (reference sequence). The CDR3 totals 17 residues. Trimming took off 1 base at V and 4 bases at J, with 19 bases between the two ends. The CDR3 loop is CASSLGLTESGGETQYF. Here the CDR3 DNA reads TGTGCCAGCAGCTTAGGGCTGACAGAAAGTGGTGGAGAGACCCAGTACTTC.

This clone was observed a handful of times. The V gene is TRBV2, the J gene TRBJ1-5, with unresolved D. CDR3 length equals 15 residues. Germline lookup yields CDR1 SNHLY and CDR2 FYNNEI. Trimming took off 0 bases at V and 1 base at J, with 7 bases between the two ends. Here the CDR3 DNA reads TGTGCCAGCAGTGAAGCGGGAGGGAGCAATCAGCCCCAGCATTTT. This encodes CASSEAGGSNQPQHF.